This T cell receptor (beta chain) was recovered during a study of shared clonotypes between healthy human individuals (dated by TCRdb to the early 2020s). With respect to the entire study: The cohort included a few men and a couple of women between 18 and 49 years of age. For each donor, CD4 naive and CD4 memory were each run on three plates, CD8 naive on two plates, and CD8 memory on one plate. The study deeply sequenced blood TCR repertoires of about 5 healthy adults to estimate repertoire size and the extent of clonotype sharing between individuals. To increase sequencing depth and limit assay-specific biases, TCR repertoire library preparation and sequencing were carried out by different laboratories using diverse techniques. Each donor's leukapheresis produced roughly between about 0.85 and 10 billion PBMCs.

V sheds 2 bases and J sheds 1 base, leaving 14 bases between their ends. From the cysteine up to the phenylalanine, the CDR3 has a length of 16 residues. Only the CDR3 part of the read is kept: 48 bases, read in frame from the first base. CDR1 and CDR2 (MNHNS, SASEGT) derive from the germline V gene. Donors were healthy HIV-negative adults with no recently reported acute infections or vaccinations. All donors were Caucasian adults living in Nashville, Tennessee, USA. CD4+ T cells were enriched by magnetic negative selection; naive cells were then positively selected on CD45RA, and the negative fraction formed the memory subset. Blood was collected by leukapheresis, and PBMCs were isolated by Ficoll-Histopaque density gradient centrifugation and then cryopreserved in liquid nitrogen vapor phase. Purity and quantity of every magnetically sorted T cell population were checked by analytical flow cytometry. Genomic DNA was isolated from each sorted fraction and quantified by UV absorbance on a Nanodrop 2000c.

Findings and caveats that apply to the study as a whole: Sampling was restricted to blood, and TCR repertoires in tissue are likely to differ from TCR repertoires in blood. Even with the large sequencing depth, rarefaction of the sorted-subset datasets indicated that sequencing was incomplete. The small number of donors limited the genetic and exposure-history diversity represented. Higher generation probabilities were observed for clonotypes shared by all four sorted-subset donors than for non-shared clonotypes. Sharing across a handful of donors was observed for 4.5% to 6.5% of naive CD4, around 3.5% of naive CD8, 2% to 2.5% of memory CD4, and around 0.44% of memory CD8 clonotypes. Larger estimated clonotype richness was generally found for naive subsets than for memory subsets. Based on pairwise subsampling, the degree of clonotype sharing among donors was expected to be affected by sequencing depth.

TCR CDR3 regions were amplified from genomic DNA by multiplex PCR using the deep immunoSEQ assay. Extracted genomic DNA from each cell subset was spread evenly across all wells of several immunoSEQ 96-well plates, with each plate serving as a replicate. For sorted subsets, each replicate PCR was loaded with 200 ng genomic DNA, equivalent to 25,000 to 35,000 T cell genomes. Purified libraries were quantified with a Qubit 3.0 fluorometer, sized on a Bioanalyzer 2100, and re-quantified with the KAPA Library Quantification kit. A separate single-read 150-cycle Illumina NextSeq 550 flow cell was used to sequence each immunoSEQ 96-well plate. Per the source publication's procedure: The immunoSEQ output contained only junctional sequences without quality scores, so filtering could not match that applied to full-length reads. Sequences were annotated with PyIR, a Python wrapper for IgBLAST v1.9, using IMGT germline references to assign V/J genes and CDR3. Reads were removed for weak V/J assignments (E-value above 1e-6), missing CDR3, stop codons, out-of-frame junctions, or ambiguous translated residues. V3J clonotypes were defined as sequences sharing the same inferred V gene, J gene, and CDR3 amino acid sequence. Percentage overlap between repertoires was computed as shared unique clonotypes divided by the size of the smaller repertoire. Repertoire richness was assessed with RTK rarefaction, the Chao1 estimator, and Recon v2.1 estimates of unobserved clonotypes. Generation probabilities for all TCRbeta clonotypes obtained by the gDNA method from a few donors were computed using OLGA. In its TCRdb copy, this immuneACCESS table keeps in-frame sequences only and misses some clones. Where compared with another copy, unresolved V genes explain less than half of these, and the others have no known cause. V and J calls and clone size are those listed in that table; D and trimming were worked out from the DNA. In this sample the table shows under 2,500,000 clones, about 94% of which occur a single time. The ten largest clones add up to roughly 0.13% of the sample.

In this sample, this clone turned up once. Which antigen it targets is not known. Base qualities are not at hand, and no much larger clone is one base apart. The chain was built from TRBV6-1 and TRBJ1-2; the D gene remains uncertain. The TCR sequence derives from a man between 18 and 35 years old in good health. The sample was naive CD4+ T cells sorted from blood. Interpreted using the paper, the cell subset or site label stands for: CD45RA+ positively selected. The nucleotides read TGTGCCAGCAGTGAAAGGTCGCTTGAGGGTAACTATGGCTACACCTTC. It codes for CASSERSLEGNYGYTF.